This section outlines one T cell receptor beta chain sequence together with its context. Its antigen is as yet unknown. Memory CD4+ cells were defined as CD4+CD45RO+CD25-. Study conclusions and caveats: Whole repertoires were not studied in the larger cohort, only one V-J beta rearrangement. Tumor-infiltrating Treg TCR alpha and beta sequences overlapped most with tumor naive CD4+ T cells, then blood naive.

The CDR3 has 16 amino acids. CDR1 and CDR2 (germline): LGHNA, YNFKEQ. V lost 0 bases, J lost 1 base, and 9 bases lay in between. Full-length variable regions came from constant-region reverse primers plus semi-nested Nested Universal Primer A PCR. TCRdb re-called the 5' RACE reads with MiXCR, one entry per CDR3 protein. The sample consists of about 41,000 distinct CDR3 sequences, less than 35% of them appearing once. Sequenced material: memory CD4+ T cells sorted from a lymph node. Subset denoted: memory CD4+ T cells, CD4+CD45RO+CD25-. This sequence joins TRBV4-2 and TRBJ2-2; D is unclear. The receptor's source is a female donor with breast cancer. The CDR3 protein is CASSQDPRGNTGELFF. DNA of the CDR3: TGTGCCAGCAGCCAAGATCCCCGAGGGAACACCGGGGAGCTGTTTTTT.